Listed below are T cell receptor beta chains from one sample, sequenced in a study of monozygotic twins with inflammatory bowel disease. One entry per CDR3 protein, without DNA, is what TCRdb gives after re-calling the 5' RACE reads. This sample's table reports fewer than 450,000 distinct CDR3 sequences. The sequenced sample was blood. These receptors originate from a human donor with ulcerative colitis or Crohn's disease, or a healthy co-twin of an affected twin (not recorded which). Both conserved end residues are part of each CDR3. Each record gives: J gene, V gene, CDR3 protein.

J: TRBJ1-6; V: TRBV4-2; CDR3: CASSQEGTGGSPLHF
J: TRBJ2-7; V: TRBV5-6; CDR3: CASSFSYGRRENYEQYF
J: TRBJ2-3; V: TRBV5-1; CDR3: CASRDEPGTRTDTQYF
J: TRBJ1-2; V: TRBV5-5; CDR3: CASSLAEVVYGYTF
J: TRBJ1-2; V: TRBV7-2; CDR3: CASSLGGRQPVYGYTF
J: TRBJ2-2; V: TRBV12-3/TRBV12-4; CDR3: CASSYYGTQNTGELFF
J: TRBJ1-4; V: TRBV5-1; CDR3: CASRLSGTGNEKLFF
J: TRBJ1-5; V: TRBV7-6; CDR3: CASSLSRAPSNQPQHF
J: TRBJ1-2; V: TRBV5-5; CDR3: CASSLQGSNYGYTF
J: TRBJ2-7; V: TRBV5-5; CDR3: CASSLEGKSYEQYF
J: TRBJ1-1; V: TRBV20-1; CDR3: CSTPRLKYGVNTEAFF
J: TRBJ2-1; V: TRBV2; CDR3: CARGAYNEQFF
J: TRBJ2-1; V: TRBV5-1; CDR3: CASSLSDRNEQFF
J: TRBJ2-2; V: TRBV7-2; CDR3: CASSPPAGMLTGELFF
J: TRBJ2-2; V: TRBV3-1; CDR3: CASSRAVNANTGELFF
J: TRBJ2-3; V: TRBV5-1; CDR3: CASSRGQGSPDTQYF
J: TRBJ2-7; V: TRBV20-1; CDR3: CSARDLSGGYYEQYF
J: TRBJ2-2; V: TRBV6-1; CDR3: CASSERESAGRDTGELFF
J: TRBJ2-1; V: TRBV4-3; CDR3: CASSQSGLVNEQFF
J: TRBJ2-1; V: TRBV27; CDR3: CASSFFSRGRYNEQFF
J: TRBJ2-7; V: TRBV6-1; CDR3: CASTERRPPYEQYF
J: TRBJ2-3; V: TRBV3-1; CDR3: CASSQDTEDTQYF
J: TRBJ2-5; V: TRBV10-3; CDR3: CAISTSGETQYF
J: TRBJ2-7; V: TRBV4-1; CDR3: CASTAAGTGTGVAEQYF
J: TRBJ2-4; V: TRBV5-1; CDR3: CASSLGHGANIQYF
J: TRBJ1-5; V: TRBV7-9; CDR3: CASSLGVGGFGNQPQHF
J: TRBJ2-3; V: TRBV20-1; CDR3: CSARVGASGGASQYF
J: TRBJ2-5; V: TRBV6-5; CDR3: CASSYSQGETQYF